This record covers a single T cell receptor beta chain. Its recognized antigen is unknown. Per-nucleotide qualities are absent, and no much larger clonotype sits a single base away. The sample's time point, from its label and the paper: baseline before first vaccination. The vaccinee samples were drawn from two UK trials, COV001 and COV002, one of which was a single-blind randomized controlled phase 2/3 trial testing AZD1222 (ChAdOx1 nCoV-19) in healthy adults. For TCRbeta chain sequencing, PBMC samples were collected from trial participants at day 0 and at day 28 after the second dose. This entry is derived from a study of T cell responses to AZD1222 COVID-19 vaccine (dated by TCRdb to about 2021). General notes on the study: AZD1222 recipients with second doses at about 4 weeks or about 12 weeks were pooled, because spike-specific TCR depth and breadth did not differ between schedules. TCR sequencing covered roughly 230 trial participants: around 210 given two doses of AZD1222 and approximately 26 given two doses of MenACWY control vaccine. Trial participants were enrolled by age into 18-55, 56-69 and 70-plus year subgroups, with roughly 150, 30 and 60 TCR-sequenced participants respectively. Study-wide findings and limitations: After two AZD1222 doses, both the breadth and the depth of spike-specific TCRs were significantly higher than at day 0 and than in MenACWY recipients. The whole spike protein was spanned by vaccine-associated CD4 TCRs, and dominant responses were seen in regions 160-218 and 743-854. Because no day 14 peak-response samples were available, the repertoires could be characterized only after the peak T cell response. The 56-69-year group was small, and its depth increase did not reach significance, likely because of low power. Most participants were white British and females outnumbered males, and the authors suggested that clonal diversity may have been underestimated. Only a handful of AZD1222 recipients were SARS-CoV-2 seropositive at baseline, limiting conclusions about previously exposed vaccinees. Nearly half of unique spike-specific TCRs reportedly recognized epitopes outside regions mutated in the B.1.351 and B.1.1.7 variants.

The CDR3 regions of human TCRbeta chains were subjected to immunosequencing. In the original analysis: Repertoire TCRs were checked for matches against a reference library of SARS-CoV-2-specific TCRs that had been generated using the MIRA antigen-specificity platform. Breadth was defined as the fraction of unique TCRs that were SARS-CoV-2-associated, and depth was defined as the fraction of total T cells that were SARS-CoV-2-associated. Using the MIRA data, each spike-specific TCR was mapped to the spike region that the TCR reacts to and placed in a CD4 or CD8 class. Log10-transformed breadth and depth values were compared by one-way ANOVA with Sidak's multiple comparisons tests. TCRdb obtained this table from immuneACCESS and retained in-frame rearrangements with V and J assigned. These tables miss some clones; where compared with another copy, unresolved V genes account for less than half of the shortfall, and the remainder is unexplained. V, J and clone size are those of that table, while D and trimming were read from the DNA. For this sample the table gives about 150,000 clones, of which about 92% were detected only once. The leading ten clones occupy 1.5% to 2% of the sample.

From cysteine to phenylalanine, the CDR3 is 16 amino acids long. Kept here is only the CDR3 DNA, which spans 48 bases and is read in frame from base 1. Reading the germline V gene gives CDR1 SGHTA and CDR2 FQGNSA. V is clipped by 5 bases and J by 0 bases, and the sequence between their germline boundaries is 16 bases long. The clonotype comes from an adult in good health. This sequence uses TRBV7-2 and TRBJ1-1; the D region possibly corresponds to TRBD1 (5 bases align). The source material was peripheral blood, sampled on day 0 of AZD1222 vaccination. The sequenced DNA: TGTGCCAGCAGCGTACCGGGACGGATAATGAACACTGAAGCTTTCTTT. This sequence encodes CASSVPGRIMNTEAFF.